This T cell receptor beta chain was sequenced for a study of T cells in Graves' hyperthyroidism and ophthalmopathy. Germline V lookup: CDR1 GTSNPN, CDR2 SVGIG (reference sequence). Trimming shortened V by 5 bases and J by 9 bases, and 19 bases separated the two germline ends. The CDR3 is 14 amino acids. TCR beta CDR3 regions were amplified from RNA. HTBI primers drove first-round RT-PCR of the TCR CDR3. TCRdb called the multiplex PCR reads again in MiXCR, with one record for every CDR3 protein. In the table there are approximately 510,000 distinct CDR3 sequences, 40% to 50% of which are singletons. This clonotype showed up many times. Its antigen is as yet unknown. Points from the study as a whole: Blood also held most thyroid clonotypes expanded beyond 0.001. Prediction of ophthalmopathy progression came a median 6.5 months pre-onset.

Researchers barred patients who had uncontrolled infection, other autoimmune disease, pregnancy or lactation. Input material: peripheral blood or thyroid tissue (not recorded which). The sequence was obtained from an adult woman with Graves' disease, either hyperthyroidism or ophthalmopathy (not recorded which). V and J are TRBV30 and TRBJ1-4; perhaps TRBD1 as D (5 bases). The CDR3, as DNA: TGTGCCTGGTCGGACGGATACGGGGGGAAAAAACTGTTTTTT. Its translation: CAWSDGYGGKKLFF.